This T cell receptor beta chain was recovered during a study of blood T cell repertoires in COVID-19. Across the whole study: Spain, Italy and the United States supplied samples that represented acute and convalescent COVID-19.

This clone was picked up one time. Trimming cost V 9 bases and J 8 bases, with 11 bases left between them. CDR1 and CDR2 (germline): MDHEN, SYDVKM. This CDR3 is built from 11 residues. Generated by immunoSEQ multiplex PCR, the TCRdb table keeps only in-frame clones and is missing some. This table holds 280,000 or so clones, approximately 84% found once. V is TRBV28 and J is TRBJ2-4, with a tentative D call TRBD2 (7 bases). The specimen was peripheral blood. This TCR derives from a woman aged 30 to 39 who had recovered from COVID-19. The CDR3 sequence is CASTGRDIQYF. The CDR3 nucleotides are TGTGCCAGTACAGGGAGGGACATTCAGTACTTC.